This T cell receptor (beta chain) was retrieved from a study of cytomegalovirus exposure and HLA in healthy donors. V lost 5 bases to trimming and J lost 1 base, with 7 bases between them. This CDR3 region has 12 residues. Germline V lookup: CDR1 SQVTM, CDR2 ANQGSEA. With 60 Vbeta and 13 Jbeta primers, the PCR was carried out. Method: immunoSEQ multiplex PCR; TCRdb's copy keeps in-frame clones and lacks some. The data hold about 26,000 clones, with approximately 70% observed a single time. The sample was PBMCs. The receptor was isolated from a woman aged 45-65 years in good health and CMV-seronegative. The chain carries TRBV29-1 and TRBJ2-3; D is unclear. CDR3 sequence reads: CSVTDGTDTQYF. The CDR3 DNA is TGCAGCGTTACAGACGGCACAGATACGCAGTATTTT.